This T cell receptor (beta chain) was sequenced in a study of blood T cells in healthy people across ages. Findings of the study overall: Not knowing donor CMV status may have confounded expanded clonotype changes.

The CDR3 runs to 15 residues. Trimming took 7 bases from V and 2 from J; bases not matched to a gene: 10. Germline loops: CDR1 MNHNY, CDR2 SVGAGI (reference sequence). The use of a sample-barcoded 5' primer and a J-beta primer mix characterized a second PCR of about 7 to 12 cycles. TCRdb processed the 5' RACE reads anew with MiXCR; each CDR3 protein has one entry. Of about 730,000 distinct CDR3 sequences detected, 35% to 45% appear once; the ten largest clones hold roughly 19%. A word on this clonotype: The target antigen is unknown.

The chain is built from TRBV6-6 and TRBJ1-2; 7 bases line up with TRBD1. This TCR derives from a woman aged 55 to 70 in good health. Sequenced material: blood. The CDR3 sequence: CASTVQGGQNYGYTF. CDR3 DNA: TGTGCCAGCACCGTCCAGGGGGGTCAGAACTATGGCTACACCTTC.